The next 6 T cell receptor beta chains were all read from a single sample in a study of OX40 agonist ivuxolimab in advanced cancers. Assay used: immunoSEQ multiplex PCR; TCRdb lists only in-frame clones, some missing. The sample shows around 63,000 clones, around 91% of them seen only once. This specimen consisted of CD4+ or CD8+ T cells sorted from blood, obtained in a trial of the OX40 agonist ivuxolimab. These receptors all stem from an adult with an advanced solid tumor such as melanoma, head and neck, liver or kidney cancer.

The chain couples TRBV5-1 to TRBJ1-4; TRBD1 is a possible D gene (5 bases). The CDR3 sequence is 14 residues long. Germline V gives CDR1 SGHRS, CDR2 YFSETQ. V gave up 0 bases and J gave up 7 bases, with 10 bases separating them. The CDR3 region has the DNA TGCGCCAGCAGCTTGGACAGGCCCCTTGAAAAACTGTTTTTT. It encodes CASSLDRPLEKLFF.

This clone was found a few times. J is TRBJ1-5 and V is TRBV6-5; the match to TRBD1 covers 9 bases. Trimming took 6 bases from V and 6 from J; bases not matched to a gene: 9. The germline V gene encodes CDR1 MNHEY and CDR2 SVGAGI. The CDR3 runs to 15 residues. In nucleotides, the CDR3 is TGTGCCAGCAGCCCGATACAGGGGGCATTTCAGCCCCAGCATTTT. Translated: CASSPIQGAFQPQHF.

The chain carries TRBV10-2 and TRBJ2-3; D gene ambiguous. This CDR3 has 17 amino acids. V lost 3 bases and J lost 0, with 16 bases in between. Per the germline V gene, CDR1 is WSHSY and CDR2 is SAAADI. The CDR3 DNA reads TGCGCCAGCAGTGACCTATTAGGATGGGCTAGCACAGATACGCAGTATTTT. The encoded protein is CASSDLLGWASTDTQYF.

V gene TRBV7-2 combines with J gene TRBJ2-3, with D possibly TRBD2 on 6 matching bases. The CDR3 runs to 15 residues. Germline V gene data show CDR1 as SGHTA and CDR2 as FQGNSA. Deletions cut 5 bases from V and 0 bases from J, with 12 bases between. CDR3 bases: TGTGCCAGCAGCCCTTACAGCGGGAGCACAGATACGCAGTATTTT. Protein product: CASSPYSGSTDTQYF.

This clone was counted a single time. This chain joins TRBV7-6 and TRBJ2-1; D unresolved. CDR3 length: 14 amino acids. Germline V lookup: CDR1 SGHVS, CDR2 FNYEAQ. The ends were cut back, 5 bases at V and 10 bases at J, with 18 bases in the middle. This CDR3 is CASSPARAIGEQFF. In nucleotides, the CDR3 is TGTGCCAGCAGCCCGGCGAGAGCAATAGGGGAGCAGTTCTTC.

V and J are TRBV25-1 and TRBJ1-6; D is unresolved. V lost 2 bases and J 13 bases, leaving 9 bases between the germline ends. Germline V gene sequence: CDR1 MGHDK, CDR2 SYGVNS. The CDR3 sequence is 12 residues long. CDR3 DNA sequence: TGTGCCAGCAGTGAAGTCCTAGGCCCCCTCCACTTT. This gives the protein CASSEVLGPLHF.